The rows below give T cell receptor beta chains drawn from one sample of a study of blood T cell repertoires in COVID-19. TCRdb's copy holds only in-frame clones and misses some; the assay was immunoSEQ multiplex PCR. The table includes approximately 64,000 clones, nearly 90% detected once. Specimen: peripheral blood. The receptors shown here come from a man between 70 and 80 years old with acute or convalescent COVID-19. Both conserved end residues are trimmed from each CDR3. Each record gives: V gene, D gene, J gene, CDR3 protein. A D gene is named only where the DNA matches it firmly.

>TRBV19|-|TRBJ2-1
ASTPNRVGGHEQF
>TRBV9|TRBD2|TRBJ2-3
ASSVGLADTQY
>TRBV25-1|-|TRBJ2-7
ASSEAGEQY
>TRBV13|TRBD1|TRBJ1-5
ASSEGANQPQH
>TRBV4-2|-|TRBJ2-1
ASSQDATGPAYNEQF
>TRBV6-5|TRBD1|TRBJ1-1
ASREGAAEAF
>TRBV5-1|TRBD1|TRBJ1-3
ASSSGDSSGNTIY
>TRBV18|-|TRBJ1-1
ASSPLGRVNTEAF
>TRBV7-2|TRBD1|TRBJ1-1
ASSLLGQGASEAF
>TRBV4-1|-|TRBJ2-1
ASSQDRQVGYNEQF
>TRBV11-3|-|TRBJ2-7
ASSSTGRTKQY
>TRBV6-4|-|TRBJ2-2
ASTRSRGSRDTGELF
>TRBV6-2/TRBV6-3|TRBD1|TRBJ1-1
ASSSGQGATEAF
>TRBV7-2|TRBD1|TRBJ1-1
ASSSWTGWSTEAF
>TRBV7-2|-|TRBJ1-1
ASSQQTNTEAF
>TRBV7-7|-|TRBJ2-1
ASSLGEGSYNEQF
>TRBV15|-|TRBJ1-3
ATGQGYSGNTIY
>TRBV30|-|TRBJ2-3
AWSVRGTDTQY
>TRBV2|-|TRBJ2-7
ASKRQGTAYEQY
>TRBV7-3|-|TRBJ2-3
ASSLTYRATDTQY
>TRBV6-2/TRBV6-3|TRBD1|TRBJ2-1
ASSVQGEGYNEQF
>TRBV6-5|TRBD1|TRBJ1-2
ASSYLGTAANYGYT
>TRBV5-8|TRBD1|TRBJ1-4
ASSPGTGTHNEKLF
>TRBV28|-|TRBJ1-1
ASSPEGYTEAF
>TRBV28|TRBD1|TRBJ2-4
ASTDRGLAKNIQY
>TRBV18|-|TRBJ1-4
ASSPVRQGGEKLF
>TRBV4-3|-|TRBJ1-4
ASSQDPGQYRDEKLF
>TRBV27|-|TRBJ1-4
ASSLRKATNEKLF
>TRBV10-3|TRBD2|TRBJ2-3
AISESEAGESTDTQY
>TRBV2|TRBD1|TRBJ2-7
ASRADRGVDEQY
>TRBV2|-|TRBJ1-5
ASSEGHNSNQPQH
>TRBV7-9|-|TRBJ1-2
ASSRNYGYT